The rows below give T cell receptor beta chains drawn from one sample of a study of cytomegalovirus exposure and HLA in healthy donors. Assay used: immunoSEQ multiplex PCR; TCRdb lists only in-frame clones, some missing. There are just over 20,000 clones in the sample, with roughly 23% held by the top ten. Sequences were obtained from PBMCs. The receptor source for this set is a man in his 60s in good health and CMV-seropositive. CDR3s include the opening cysteine and the closing phenylalanine or tryptophan. The D gene is left open where the match is weak.

TRBD1	TRBJ2-5	TRBV6-1	TGTGCCAGCAGGAGGGGGCCAGGAGAGACCCAGTACTTC	CASRRGPGETQYF
.	TRBJ1-1	TRBV4-1	TGCGCCAGCAGCCAAGGACTTCTGCGGGGAGGGGTAGAGGGAGCTTTCTTT	CASSQGLLRGGVEGAFF
.	TRBJ2-7	TRBV4-1	TGCGCCAGCAGCCCACTCGCGGGAACCGACGAGCAGTACTTC	CASSPLAGTDEQYF
TRBD2	TRBJ2-1	TRBV7-9	TGTGCCAGCAGCCCGGGGAGGGTCAATGAGCAGTTCTTC	CASSPGRVNEQFF
TRBD1	TRBJ2-5	TRBV11-2	TGTGCCAGCAGCCCCAGGGGGCGGTCTGACAGGGGGTCGCAAGAGACCCAGTACTTC	CASSPRGRSDRGSQETQYF
.	TRBJ2-2	TRBV5-1	TGCGCCAGCAGCCTCAGGGGGGCTTCGCTCGCCGGGGAGCTGTTTTTT	CASSLRGASLAGELFF
TRBD1	TRBJ1-5	TRBV6-1	TGTGCCAGCAGTGACGAGGACAGGGGCAATCAGCCCCAGCATTTT	CASSDEDRGNQPQHF
.	TRBJ2-1	TRBV29-1	TGCAGCGTTGTACGGGACTGGGCTGAGCAGTTCTTC	CSVVRDWAEQFF
.	TRBJ2-2	TRBV4-2	TGTGCCAGCACTGTAACCCTGGGACAGAACACCGGGGAGCTGTTTTTT	CASTVTLGQNTGELFF
TRBD2	TRBJ2-1	TRBV7-9	TGTGCCAGCAGCCTCGGGACTAGCGGGAGATTACTCTACAATGAGCAGTTCTTC	CASSLGTSGRLLYNEQFF
.	TRBJ2-7	TRBV15	TGTGCCACCAGCAGAGATAATAAGGGGGACGAGCAGTACTTC	CATSRDNKGDEQYF
.	TRBJ1-1	TRBV13	TGTGCCAGCAGCTTAGTAGGGCAGGGAGGCACTGAAGATTTCTTT	CASSLVGQGGTEDFF
TRBD2	TRBJ2-5	TRBV5-1	TGCGCCAGCAGCTGGGGGACTAGCGGGCAAGAGACCCAGTACTTC	CASSWGTSGQETQYF
TRBD2	TRBJ2-7	TRBV14	TGTGCCAGCAGCCTTAGCGGGGACTCCTACGAGCAGTACTTC	CASSLSGDSYEQYF
.	TRBJ1-1	TRBV5-1	TGCGCCAGCAGCCCATCGGGGTTTGCTGAAGCTTTCTTT	CASSPSGFAEAFF
TRBD1	TRBJ1-5	TRBV30	TGTGCCTGGGAGGACAGGGCAAGCAATCAGCCCCAGCATTTT	CAWEDRASNQPQHF
TRBD1	TRBJ1-1	TRBV9	TGTGCCAGCAGCGATCAGGGGGGACTCAAGAACACTGAAGCTTTCTTT	CASSDQGGLKNTEAFF
TRBD2	TRBJ2-3	TRBV4-2	TGTGCCAGCAGCCAAGGACTAGCGGCAGACGTTACGCAGTATTTT	CASSQGLAADVTQYF
TRBD1	TRBJ1-1	TRBV18	TGTGCCAGCTCCCCAACAGGGGGCGATACTGAAGCTTTCTTT	CASSPTGGDTEAFF
.	TRBJ2-5	TRBV18	TGTGCCAGCTCACCACCGGGCGAGACCCAGTACTTC	CASSPPGETQYF
TRBD1	TRBJ2-7	TRBV2	TGTGCCAGCAGTGGGGCGCGGACGGGACAGGGGACCTACGAGCAGTACTTC	CASSGARTGQGTYEQYF
TRBD2	TRBJ2-1	TRBV5-4	TGTGCCAGCAGCGTCGGACTAGCGGGGGACAATGAGCAGTTCTTC	CASSVGLAGDNEQFF
.	TRBJ2-4	TRBV20-1	TGCAGTGCTCGTCCCAAAAACATTCAGTACTTC	CSARPKNIQYF
TRBD1	TRBJ2-4	TRBV5-4	TGTGCCAGCAGCTCCGGGACAGGGGGCCGAAACATTCAGTACTTC	CASSSGTGGRNIQYF
TRBD1	TRBJ2-1	TRBV5-4	TGTGCCAGCAGCCTGGGACAGGGGGCAGGCAATGAGCAGTTCTTC	CASSLGQGAGNEQFF
.	TRBJ2-7	TRBV7-2	TGTGCCAGCAGCTTGGGAGCCACCTACGAGCAGTACTTC	CASSLGATYEQYF
.	TRBJ2-7	TRBV6-5	TGTGCCAGCAGACCCAGGGGGGCCTACGAGCAGTACTTC	CASRPRGAYEQYF
.	TRBJ2-7	TRBV6-6	TGTGCCAGCAGTCCAGCTAGGGAGCAGTACTTC	CASSPAREQYF
.	TRBJ2-5	TRBV9	TGTGCCAGCAGCGTAGTAGGAGGAGAGACCCAGTACTTC	CASSVVGGETQYF
.	TRBJ2-3	TRBV10-3	TGTGCCATCAGTGGCGGGATTCCCCGGGCAGATACGCAGTATTTT	CAISGGIPRADTQYF
TRBD1	TRBJ2-7	TRBV4-1	TGCGCCAGCAGCCAAGACCCGGGACAGGGCTCCTACGAGCAGTACTTC	CASSQDPGQGSYEQYF
.	TRBJ1-1	TRBV5-1	TGCGCCAGCACCCCCATCAGCGGTTCGGGAAAAGCTTTCTTT	CASTPISGSGKAFF
TRBD1	TRBJ1-2	TRBV14	TGTGCCAGCAGCCCCGGACAGGGAACGAACTATGGCTACACCTTC	CASSPGQGTNYGYTF
.	TRBJ2-7	TRBV5-4	TGTGCCAGCAGCCTAGGGACTGCCCAAACCCGATACGAGCAGTACTTC	CASSLGTAQTRYEQYF
TRBD2	TRBJ2-1	TRBV15	TGTGCCACCAGCAGCTCCGGGACTAGCGGGAGAGGTTCCTACAATGAGCAGTTCTTC	CATSSSGTSGRGSYNEQFF
TRBD2	TRBJ2-1	TRBV5-1	TGCGCCAGCAGCTTTTCGGGAGGGGTGTCCTACAATGAGCAGTTCTTC	CASSFSGGVSYNEQFF
.	TRBJ2-1	TRBV5-1	TGCGCCAGCAGTGGACAAAACCGCTACAATGAGCAGTTCTTC	CASSGQNRYNEQFF
.	TRBJ1-2	TRBV5-4	TGTGCCAGCAGCTCCCGGGAAAGCTTTAACTATGGCTACACCTTC	CASSSRESFNYGYTF
TRBD1	TRBJ2-2	TRBV30	TGTGCCTGGACAATGCCGGGACAGGTCAACACCGGGGAGCTGTTTTTT	CAWTMPGQVNTGELFF
.	TRBJ1-2	TRBV6-1	TGTGCCAGCAGTGACGGTCCCCGGGGTGGCGTTAACTATGGCTACACCTTC	CASSDGPRGGVNYGYTF
TRBD1	TRBJ1-4	TRBV19	TGTGCCAGTAGTAGAGGACAGGTCCAGAATGAAAAACTGTTTTTT	CASSRGQVQNEKLFF
.	TRBJ2-7	TRBV10-3	TGTGCCATCAGTGATGGGGCCCCAGACGAGCAGTACTTC	CAISDGAPDEQYF
.	TRBJ1-3	TRBV19	TGTGCCAGTAGTTCAGGGTGGTTCACTGGAAACACCATATATTTT	CASSSGWFTGNTIYF
.	TRBJ2-2	TRBV4-2	TGTGCCAGCAGCCCCCAAGGGGAGGAACGTGCCGGGGAGCTGTTTTTT	CASSPQGEERAGELFF
TRBD1	TRBJ2-5	TRBV11-1	TGTGCCAGCAGCCCAGGGACAGGGGCTCAAGAGACCCAGTACTTC	CASSPGTGAQETQYF
.	TRBJ1-1	TRBV7-9	TGTGCCAGCAGCACTCATCCACAGGTTACTGAAGCTTTCTTT	CASSTHPQVTEAFF
.	TRBJ2-2	TRBV5-1	TGCGCCAGCAGCTTGCGAGAGCGCGCCGGGGAGCTGTTTTTT	CASSLRERAGELFF
.	TRBJ2-7	TRBV18	TGTGCCAGCGCACCACCATCGGGGATTTTAGTCTACGAGCAGTACTTC	CASAPPSGILVYEQYF
.	TRBJ1-2	TRBV28	TGTGCCAGCAGACAGATAATAAACTATGGCTACACCTTC	CASRQIINYGYTF
.	TRBJ1-1	TRBV6-5	TGTGCCAGCAGCCTGACTAACACTGAAGCTTTCTTT	CASSLTNTEAFF
TRBD2	TRBJ2-1	TRBV5-1	TGCGCCAGTGGTGCGGGGGTCTTGGCGGATGAGCAGTTCTTC	CASGAGVLADEQFF
TRBD1	TRBJ1-1	TRBV5-1	TGCGCCAGCAGCTTGGACAGGGGTGGGACTGAAGCTTTCTTT	CASSLDRGGTEAFF
.	TRBJ2-7	TRBV18	TGTGCCAGCTCACTGGTGGACACGCACTCCTACGAGCAGTACTTC	CASSLVDTHSYEQYF
TRBD2	TRBJ2-1	TRBV10-1	TGCGCCAGCAGTGGTGGTAGCGGGAGTAATGAGCAGTTCTTC	CASSGGSGSNEQFF